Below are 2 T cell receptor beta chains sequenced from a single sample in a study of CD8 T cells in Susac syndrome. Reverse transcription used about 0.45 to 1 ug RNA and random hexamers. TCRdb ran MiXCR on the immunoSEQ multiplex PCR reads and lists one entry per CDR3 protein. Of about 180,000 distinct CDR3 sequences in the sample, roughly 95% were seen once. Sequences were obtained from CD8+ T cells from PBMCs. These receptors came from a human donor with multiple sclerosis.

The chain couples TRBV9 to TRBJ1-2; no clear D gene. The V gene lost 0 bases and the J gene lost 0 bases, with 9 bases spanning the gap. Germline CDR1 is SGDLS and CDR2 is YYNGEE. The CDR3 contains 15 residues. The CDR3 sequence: CASSVGSGSNYGYTF. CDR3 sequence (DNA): TGTGCCAGCAGCGTAGGATCTGGTTCTAACTATGGCTACACCTTC.

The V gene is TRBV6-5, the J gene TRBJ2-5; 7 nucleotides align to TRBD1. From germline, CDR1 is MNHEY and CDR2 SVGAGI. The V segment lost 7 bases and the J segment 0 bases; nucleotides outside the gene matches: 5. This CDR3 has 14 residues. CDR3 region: CASTQQGYQETQYF. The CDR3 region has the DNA TGTGCCAGCACCCAACAGGGGTACCAAGAGACCCAGTACTTC.